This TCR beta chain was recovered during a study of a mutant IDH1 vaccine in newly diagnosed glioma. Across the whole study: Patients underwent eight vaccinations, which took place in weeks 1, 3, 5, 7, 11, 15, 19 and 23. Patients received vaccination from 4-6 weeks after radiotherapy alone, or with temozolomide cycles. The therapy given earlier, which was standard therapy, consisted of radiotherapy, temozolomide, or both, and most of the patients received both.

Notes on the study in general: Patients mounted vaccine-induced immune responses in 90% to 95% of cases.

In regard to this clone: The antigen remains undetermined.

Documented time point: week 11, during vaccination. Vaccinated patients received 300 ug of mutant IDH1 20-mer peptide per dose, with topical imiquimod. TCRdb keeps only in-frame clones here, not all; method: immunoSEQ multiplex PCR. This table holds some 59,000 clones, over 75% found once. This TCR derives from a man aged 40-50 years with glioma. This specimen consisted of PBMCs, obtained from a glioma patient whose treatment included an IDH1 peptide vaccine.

In DNA, the CDR3 is TGTGCCACCTCGCTGGGGGGCTTCTATGGCTACACCTTC. This encodes CATSLGGFYGYTF. The chain joins TRBV6-1 to TRBJ1-2, with D perhaps matching TRBD1 (6 bases). The V gene's germline CDR1 is MNHNS and CDR2 SASEGT. The CDR3 loop spans 13 amino acids. Deletions cut 10 bases from V and 4 bases from J, with 16 bases between.